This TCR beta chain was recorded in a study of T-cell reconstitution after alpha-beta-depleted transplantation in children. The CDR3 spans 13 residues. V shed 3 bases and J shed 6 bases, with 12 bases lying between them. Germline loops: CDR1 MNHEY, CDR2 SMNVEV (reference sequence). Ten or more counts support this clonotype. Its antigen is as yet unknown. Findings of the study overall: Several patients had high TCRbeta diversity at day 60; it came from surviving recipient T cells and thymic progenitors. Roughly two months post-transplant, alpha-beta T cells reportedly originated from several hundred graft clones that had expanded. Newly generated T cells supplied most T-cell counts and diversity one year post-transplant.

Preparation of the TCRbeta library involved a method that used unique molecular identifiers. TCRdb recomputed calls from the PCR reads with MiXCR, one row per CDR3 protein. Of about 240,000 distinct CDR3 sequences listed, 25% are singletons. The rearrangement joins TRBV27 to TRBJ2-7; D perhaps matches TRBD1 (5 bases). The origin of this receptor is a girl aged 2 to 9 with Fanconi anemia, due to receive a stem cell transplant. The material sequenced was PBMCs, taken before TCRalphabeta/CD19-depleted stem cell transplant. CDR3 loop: CASSFGADSEQYF. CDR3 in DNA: TGTGCCAGCAGTTTCGGAGCCGACAGCGAGCAGTACTTC.